This note documents a single T cell receptor (beta chain) sequence. Per germline, CDR1 MNHNY and CDR2 SVGAGI (reference sequence). The CDR3 contains 16 residues. V was pared by 0 bases and J by 2 bases, with 4 bases of the junction left unmatched. The sample originates from a study of blood T cell repertoires in COVID-19. About the research overall: Sites across the United States, Italy and Spain contributed samples from acute and convalescent COVID-19. Sources were T cells, B-cell-depleted T cells, or PBMCs; the material itself was cDNA or gDNA.

In the source study's methods: How many nucleated cells were present was estimated from reference gene primer amplification. The assay was immunoSEQ multiplex PCR, and TCRdb's table has in-frame clones only and misses some. V and J calls plus clone size are reproduced from that table; the DNA served to infer D and trimming. The sample has 73,000 or so clones, approximately 90% seen once; the top ten hold over 7.5%. This clonotype was obtained from a man aged 25-40 years with acute or convalescent COVID-19. Sequenced sample: peripheral blood. This chain connects TRBV6-6 to TRBJ1-2; 9 positions agree with TRBD1. The CDR3 DNA follows: TGTGCCAGCAGTTACTCCTCCGGGACAGGGAACTATGGCTACACCTTC. Translating gives CASSYSSGTGNYGYTF.